The clone carrying this T cell receptor beta chain was observed a handful of times. This specimen belongs to a study of human T cells and chemical hapten exposure. For the study at large: A mostly female patient group had alopecia areata, totalis or universalis.

The library tagged each cDNA molecule with unique molecular identifiers. Per the authors' pipeline: TCRs per sample had a median of approximately 96,000 and ranged from roughly 20,000 to 700,000. A single record per CDR3 protein comes from TCRdb applying MiXCR to the RACE reads. These V and J calls are TCRdb output, not the study's own analysis. The data contain some 330,000 distinct CDR3 sequences, around 5.5% of them singletons. Time point here: pre-sensitization, week 0. Specified treatment: therapeutic diphenylcyclopropenone sensitization with weekly scalp DPC. Extraction of total RNA was performed on unfractionated whole blood. V lost 6 bases and J 5 bases, leaving 20 bases between the germline ends. This CDR3 spans 14 amino acids. Germline values: CDR1 DFQATT, CDR2 SNEGSKA (reference sequence).

The chain uses TRBV20-1 and TRBJ2-7; D may be TRBD1 or TRBD2 (5 bases each). Here the sequenced sample was whole blood, taken in connection with sensitization to the hapten diphenylcyclopropenone (DPC). This sequence originates from a woman under 30 with alopecia areata. Some clones in this sample may be carry-over from other donors' samples. Written as DNA, the CDR3 is TGCAGTGCATCCCGGGACGACCCTGTTGACGAGCAGTACTTC. It translates to CSASRDDPVDEQYF.